The rows below give T cell receptor beta chains drawn from one sample of a study of shared clonotypes between healthy human individuals. Generated by immunoSEQ multiplex PCR, the TCRdb table keeps only in-frame clones and is missing some. The table shows some 2,100,000 clones, with nearly 97% occurring only once. The sample taken for sequencing was naive CD4+ T cells sorted from blood. These receptor sequences come from a man aged 18 to 35 in good health. The CDR3 runs from the conserved cysteine through the conserved F or W. A D gene is named only where the DNA matches it firmly.

d_call	v_call	j_call	cdr3_aa
.	TRBV18	TRBJ2-1	CASTRTITSSYNEQFF
.	TRBV9	TRBJ2-1	CASSVVGSTRDEQFF
.	TRBV15	TRBJ2-7	CATSSGWSGSRNEQYF
.	TRBV18	TRBJ2-2	CASSSEGPNTGELFF
TRBD2	TRBV30	TRBJ2-7	CAWGGDPYEQYF
.	TRBV11-2	TRBJ2-3	CASSLNPQGFRGDTQYF
TRBD1	TRBV7-9	TRBJ1-2	CASTVGTGYLDYGYTF
.	TRBV4-3	TRBJ2-4	CASSQDRAGELAKNIQYF
.	TRBV28	TRBJ1-5	CASSQISNQPQHF
.	TRBV2	TRBJ2-7	CASSYPGSYEQYF
.	TRBV28	TRBJ1-2	CASRQQGFGENGYTF
.	TRBV21-1	TRBJ1-5	CASSQGRAYQPQHF
TRBD2	TRBV7-2	TRBJ2-4	CASSGIAGVTGADVQYF
.	TRBV5-5	TRBJ1-6	CASSLRGDNSPLHF
TRBD2	TRBV9	TRBJ2-5	CASSPRLAGHETQYF
.	TRBV28	TRBJ1-1	CASSSFTGQNTEAFF
TRBD1	TRBV4-3	TRBJ2-5	CASSQIDRDEETQYF
TRBD1	TRBV7-2	TRBJ2-6	CASSRTGDGANVLTF
.	TRBV19	TRBJ2-7	CASSTPGGPSYEQYF
.	TRBV7-9	TRBJ1-2	CASSFWGANYGYTF
.	TRBV25-1	TRBJ2-3	CASSPSSSTDTQYF
.	TRBV19	TRBJ1-2	CASSIPRRGRNYGYTF
.	TRBV7-2	TRBJ2-3	CASSPGRVDTQYF
.	TRBV7-6	TRBJ2-1	CASSRMDAGEQFF
.	TRBV5-5	TRBJ1-5	CASSLGQTPYQPQHF
.	TRBV7-6	TRBJ1-6	CASSARDLDSRFTLHF
.	TRBV27	TRBJ2-3	CASTPWGASTDTQYF
TRBD1	TRBV11-2	TRBJ2-7	CASSARDREYEQYF
TRBD1	TRBV6-5	TRBJ2-2	CASSRDRVTGELFF
.	TRBV27	TRBJ1-4	CASSLYGATNEKLFF
.	TRBV12-5	TRBJ2-2	CASGLVRTWAGELFF
.	TRBV2	TRBJ2-2	CASSPHGANTGELFF
.	TRBV5-1	TRBJ2-7	CASYDSYEQYF
.	TRBV6-6	TRBJ1-2	CASSPAEGYGYGYTF